What follows are 24 T cell receptor beta chains derived from one specimen sequenced in a study of T-cell reconstitution after alpha-beta-depleted transplantation in children. Preparation of the TCRbeta library was carried out with unique molecular identifiers. Each CDR3 protein gets one entry after TCRdb re-called the PCR reads with MiXCR. The repertoire consists of 500,000 or so distinct CDR3 sequences, with 30% to 35% occurring once and the leading ten covering around 2.3%. Sample: PBMCs from the stem cell graft donor, taken from the stem cell graft. The receptors originated from a human donor who donated a stem cell graft to a child with aplastic anemia.

V gene TRBV2 combines with J gene TRBJ1-5; 11 positions match TRBD1. Germline V CDR1 and CDR2: SNHLY, FYNNEI. J was trimmed by 2 bases and V by 6 bases; bases with no gene match: 3. This CDR3 is 15 amino acids long. CDR3 DNA sequence: TGTGCCAGCAGGGACAGGGGGCCGGGCAATCAGCCCCAGCATTTT. Translation: CASRDRGPGNQPQHF.

The chain couples TRBV18 to TRBJ2-1; 8 positions match TRBD2. V gave up 1 base and J gave up 3 bases; unmatched junction bases: 5. In germline, CDR1 is KGHSH, CDR2 LQKENI. The CDR3 contains 16 residues. The CDR3 DNA reads TGTGCCAGCTCACCACAGGCTAGCGGGTTCTACAATGAGCAGTTCTTC. Its protein product is CASSPQASGFYNEQFF.

This chain links TRBV19 with TRBJ2-1; 7 bases map to TRBD1. Germline V CDR1 and CDR2: LNHDA, SQIVND (reference sequence). V lost 5 bases and J lost 2; bases outside the gene matches: 9. The CDR3 runs 16 residues. The CDR3 sequence: CASSASGGAPYNEQFF. CDR3 sequence (DNA): TGTGCCAGTAGTGCCTCAGGGGGAGCACCCTACAATGAGCAGTTCTTC.

This clonotype was detected only a few times. The chain is built from TRBV4-3 and TRBJ1-5; no clear D. V lost 2 bases and J lost 7, with 12 bases in between. Germline lookup yields CDR1 LGHNA and CDR2 YSLEER. The CDR3 extends over 14 amino acids. This CDR3 reads CASSQSTGGQPQHF. The CDR3 region has the DNA TGCGCCAGCAGCCAATCCACGGGCGGGCAGCCCCAGCATTTT.

The chain combines TRBV7-8 with TRBJ2-2; TRBD2 matches 10 bases. Trimming cost V 1 base and J 1 base; bases outside gene matches: 9. CDR3 size: 19 residues. CDR1 is SGHVS and CDR2 is FQNEAQ in the germline V gene. The CDR3 bases are TGTGCCAGCAGCTTAGTCGGGACAGCGGGAGGGGGGAACACCGGGGAGCTGTTTTTT. This gives the protein CASSLVGTAGGGNTGELFF.

CDR3 region: CSVSGQGKTQYF. CDR3 coding DNA: TGCAGTGTCTCCGGGCAGGGGAAGACCCAGTACTTC. The chain combines TRBV20-1 with TRBJ2-5; a weak D match, TRBD1 (6 bases). The CDR3 loop spans 12 amino acids. From germline, CDR1 is DFQATT and CDR2 SNEGSKA (reference sequence). Trimming took off 7 bases at V and 6 bases at J, with 15 bases between the two ends.

This clonotype came up a few times. This rearrangement joins TRBV6-2 or TRBV6-3 to TRBJ2-7, with TRBD1 as a possible D gene (5 bases). Trimming cost V 0 bases and J 3 bases, with 12 bases left between them. The CDR3 is 15 residues long. CDR1 MNHEY and CDR2 SVGEGT come from the germline V gene. The CDR3 loop is CASSYSGRANYEQYF. The DNA for the CDR3 is TGTGCCAGCAGTTACTCTGGCAGGGCGAACTACGAGCAGTACTTC.

The chain joins TRBV12-3 or TRBV12-4 to TRBJ2-1; D may correspond to TRBD1 or TRBD2 (6 bases each). The CDR3 consists of 15 residues. V shed 5 bases and J shed 5 bases, with 16 bases lying between them. CDR3 in DNA: TGTGCCAGCAGTCCCCGGAGGGGGAAGGACAATGAGCAGTTCTTC. Amino acid sequence: CASSPRRGKDNEQFF.

A few counts support this clonotype. The chain employs TRBV15 and TRBJ2-3; no reliable D call. Germline V lookup: CDR1 LNHNV, CDR2 YYDKDF (reference sequence). The germline V and J ends were trimmed by 3 bases and 5 bases, with 12 bases remaining between them. This CDR3 contains 14 residues. The CDR3 loop reads CATSSGSYEDTQYF. CDR3 nucleotides: TGTGCCACCAGCAGCGGTTCCTATGAAGATACGCAGTATTTT.

The chain uses TRBV28 and TRBJ1-1; D gene uncertain. CDR3 length: 11 amino acids. The germline V gene encodes CDR1 MDHEN and CDR2 SYDVKM. Deletions cut 7 bases from V and 5 bases from J, with 8 bases between. The CDR3 DNA sequence: TGTGCCAGCACACGGGGAACTGAAGCTTTCTTT. It yields the protein CASTRGTEAFF.

The chain links TRBV11-2 to TRBJ1-5, with unresolved D. This CDR3 contains 16 residues. V lost 1 base and J 4 bases, leaving 14 bases between the germline ends. Germline CDR1 reads SGHAT; CDR2 reads FQNNGV. This CDR3 is CASSLGTRAANQPQHF. The DNA of the CDR3 is TGTGCCAGCAGCTTAGGTACGAGGGCCGCAAATCAGCCCCAGCATTTT.

This clonotype occurred a few times. The chain carries TRBV12-3 or TRBV12-4 and TRBJ2-1; TRBD2 matches at 15 bases. The CDR3 extends over 15 amino acids. The V gene end was trimmed by 6 bases and the J gene end by 10 bases; junction bases not matched to a gene: 7. CDR3: CASSPGLAGGGEQFF. The DNA of the CDR3 is TGTGCCAGCAGCCCGGGACTAGCGGGAGGTGGCGAGCAGTTCTTC.

V and J are TRBV20-1 and TRBJ2-7; TRBD1 or TRBD2 may be the D gene (5 bases each). Deletions cut 3 bases from V and 7 bases from J, with 16 bases between. This CDR3 comprises 13 residues. Germline lookup yields CDR1 DFQATT and CDR2 SNEGSKA (reference sequence). CDR3 bases: TGCAGTGCTAGGGAACCCGGGACGGGAGAGCAGTACGTC. Translation: CSAREPGTGEQYV.

This clonotype appeared a few times. This chain connects TRBV6-2 or TRBV6-3 to TRBJ1-5; D gene unclear. Germline lookup yields CDR1 MNHEY and CDR2 SVGEGT. This CDR3 has 12 amino acids. V lost 6 bases, J lost 9 bases, and 12 bases lay in between. The CDR3 DNA sequence: TGTGCCAGCAGAGGAGGTTCCAGGCCCCAGCATTTT. This translates into CASRGGSRPQHF.

This clonotype was observed a handful of times. V and J are TRBV5-1 and TRBJ2-1; 10 bases match TRBD2. The CDR3 sequence is 15 residues long. The germline V gene encodes CDR1 SGHRS and CDR2 YFSETQ. With V trimmed by 2 bases and J by 9 bases, 8 bases remained unmatched. This CDR3 reads CASSFLAGGLGEQFF. CDR3 nucleotide sequence: TGCGCCAGCAGCTTCTTAGCGGGAGGACTGGGTGAGCAGTTCTTC. Full variable domain (rest looked up from reference TRBV5-1 and TRBJ2-1): KAGVTQTPRYLIKTRGQQVTLSCSPISGHRSVSWYQQTPGQGLQFLFEYFSETQRNKGNFPGRFSGRQFSNSRSEMNVSTLELGDSALYLCASSFLAGGLGEQFFGPGTRLTVL.

The genes are TRBV3-1 and TRBJ2-2; unclear D gene. This CDR3 region has 13 residues. V lost 3 bases and J lost 6, with 8 bases in between. Germline V CDR1 and CDR2: LGHDT, YNNKEL (reference sequence). In DNA, the CDR3 is TGTGCCAGCAGCCAGAATTACGCCGGGGAGCTGTTTTTT. The encoded protein is CASSQNYAGELFF.

This chain connects TRBV20-1 to TRBJ1-4; 10 bases line up with TRBD1. The CDR3 sequence is 14 residues long. V lost 3 bases to trimming and J lost 6 bases; unmatched junction nucleotides: 4. Germline CDR1 DFQATT, CDR2 SNEGSKA (reference sequence). CDR3: CSASYGTGDEKLFF. The DNA of the CDR3 is TGCAGTGCTAGTTACGGGACAGGGGATGAAAAACTGTTTTTT.

The CDR3 bases are TGCAGCGTTTTGACCCGTGTAGACTACGAGCAGTACTTC. Its protein product is CSVLTRVDYEQYF. This chain links TRBV29-1 with TRBJ2-7, with D hard to call. CDR1 SQVTM and CDR2 ANQGSEA come from the germline V gene. The CDR3 length is 13 residues. V lost 5 bases to trimming and J lost 3 bases, with 14 bases between them.

This clonotype was seen only a few times. The chain has TRBV12-3 or TRBV12-4 and TRBJ2-1; 9 nucleotides align to TRBD2. The CDR3 has 16 residues. Germline trimming cut 2 bases from V and 2 bases from J; bases unmatched to any gene: 4. The CDR3 nucleotides are TGTGCCAGCAGTTTATTCGCGGGAGGGCCCTACAATGAGCAGTTCTTC. As protein: CASSLFAGGPYNEQFF.

This clonotype was detected only a few times. The chain employs TRBV29-1 and TRBJ1-2; no definite D call. The CDR3 covers 13 residues. From germline, CDR1 is SQVTM and CDR2 ANQGSEA. V lost 7 bases, J lost 1 base, and 13 bases lay in between. The CDR3 region is CSGKRANNYGYTF. CDR3 nucleotides: TGCAGCGGCAAACGGGCCAATAACTATGGCTACACCTTC.

This sequence joins TRBV4-3 and TRBJ1-4; possible D gene TRBD1, 5 bases. Trimming removed 4 bases from V and 0 bases from J, with 9 bases in between. CDR1 LGHNA and CDR2 YSLEER come from the germline V gene. The CDR3 has 15 amino acids. CDR3 bases: TGCGCCAGCAGCCGGTCGACAGCAACTAATGAAAAACTGTTTTTT. Amino acid sequence: CASSRSTATNEKLFF.

The rearrangement joins TRBV4-2 to TRBJ1-3; tentatively, D is TRBD1 (5 bases). Trimming took off 0 bases at V and 4 bases at J, with 13 bases between the two ends. CDR1 LGHNA and CDR2 YNFKEQ come from the germline V gene. The CDR3 runs 16 residues. CDR3 in amino acids: CASSQEPGISGNTIYF. In DNA form, the CDR3 reads TGTGCCAGCAGCCAAGAACCAGGGATATCCGGAAACACCATATATTTT.

CDR3 nucleotide sequence: TGTGCCGGTCAAGCGACTAACTATGGCTACACCTTC. Amino acid sequence: CAGQATNYGYTF. The chain couples TRBV30 to TRBJ1-2, with D unclear. The V end lost 8 bases, the J end lost 0 bases, and 10 bases lay between the germline ends. The CDR3 totals 12 residues. CDR1 is GTSNPN and CDR2 is SVGIG in the germline V gene (reference sequence).

V usage is TRBV7-2 and J usage is TRBJ2-4, with no clear D. The length of the CDR3 is 17 residues. V was pared by 3 bases and J by 0 bases, with 15 bases between. Germline-derived CDR1 and CDR2 are SGHTA and FQGNSA. The CDR3 reads CASSLYSTGTAKNIQYF. The CDR3 DNA is TGTGCCAGCAGCTTGTACTCGACGGGCACAGCCAAAAACATTCAGTACTTC.